Listed here is a single TCR beta chain. It lacks a known antigen. No qualities accompany the bases; no much larger clone lies one base away. Enrolling through a virtual design, the prospective study's participants ranged in age from roughly 18 to 89 years and lived across some 23 United States geographic areas. To assign participants to cohorts, the prospective study relied on clinical history that participants themselves reported in a screening survey and a study questionnaire. Recovered participants in ImmuneRACE Cohort 3 were defined as having two consecutive negative NP/OP PCR tests, clearance from a healthcare professional, or resolution of symptoms. Each participant in the prospective study had whole blood, serum and a nasopharyngeal or oropharyngeal swab collected by mobile phlebotomists. Participants in the prospective study had the option to provide additional blood draws and questionnaires over a roughly two-month period. Prospective study blood samples were shipped either frozen or at room temperature before DNA extraction.

The data stem from a study of blood T cell repertoires in COVID-19 (dated by TCRdb to 2018 to 2021). Looking at the study overall: The collaborator samples originated in the United States, Italy and Spain and spanned the acute and convalescent phases of COVID-19. The prospective study material was composed of cDNA or gDNA derived from T cells, B-cell-depleted T cells, or PBMCs. Deeply sampled blood TCRbeta repertoires from subjects exposed to, actively infected with, or recovered from COVID-19 were included in the dataset. A freely available public database, intended as a resource for researchers studying the immune response to SARS-CoV-2, is where the repertoires were released. The samples were drawn from two sources: the first 160 participants of the ongoing ImmuneRACE study, and 1,000 to 1,500 subjects contributed by 6 global collaborators. The sample metadata nearly always contained a de-identified subject ID, COVID-19 status, age in years and sex. Where available, HLA class I and class II types were obtained from metadata supplied by the sample provider rather than from assay-based typing.

TCRbeta CDR3 regions were amplified from genomic DNA by means of the immunoSEQ Assay, a bias-controlled multiplex PCR. The authors' pipeline ran thus. The number of nucleated cells in each sample was estimated by amplification of reference gene primers within the assay. Sequence reads were collapsed and filtered to measure the absolute abundance of every unique TCRbeta CDR3 rearrangement. For each sample, productive Simpson clonality was calculated as the square root of Simpson's diversity index across productive rearrangements. TCRdb carries this immuneACCESS record with in-frame sequences only. Its versions omit some clonotypes, under half of them owing to an unresolved V gene in the studies checked, with the rest unexplained. That table furnishes V, J and clone size, whereas the DNA furnished D and trimming. The sample data list 140,000 or so clones, and over 80% of these were observed just once. Roughly 10% of the sample goes to the ten largest clones.

Sequences MNHEY (CDR1) and SVGEGT (CDR2) are obtained from the germline V gene. The germline ends are 13 bases apart after V is trimmed by 5 bases and J by 14 bases. Counted from cysteine to phenylalanine, this CDR3 has 11 amino acids. Only the CDR3 DNA stays, 33 bases, in frame from base 1. Broad study findings and their caveats: The amount of clinical and demographic metadata varied by source and participant and was provided uncurated.

The sequence came from a man in his sixties who had recovered from COVID-19. The chain was built from TRBV6-2 or TRBV6-3 and TRBJ1-5; no D gene can be assigned with confidence. The sample taken for sequencing was PBMCs or T cells enriched from blood (not recorded which). The DNA sequence is given as TGTGCCAGCAGTCATGGTGGCAGCGAGCATTTT. Its protein reads: CASSHGGSEHF.